This TCR beta chain was recorded in a study of T-cell reconstitution after alpha-beta-depleted transplantation in children. Findings and caveats of the study: Several hundred expanded graft clones reportedly supplied alpha-beta T cells about two months after transplant. Newly made T cells mostly supplied T-cell counts and diversity one year after transplant. Recipient T cells and thymic progenitors that survived were the source of the high TCRbeta diversity seen at day 60 in some patients.

With regard to this clonotype: No antigen is known for it.

The CDR3 runs to 12 residues. Germline CDR1 and CDR2: SGHTA and FQGNSA. Trimming left V 6 bases short and J 10 bases short, with 14 bases between. Unique molecular identifiers were built into the TCRbeta library. TCRdb re-analysed the PCR reads in MiXCR, keeping a single row per CDR3 protein. The sample holds about 98,000 distinct CDR3 sequences; 23% are singletons and the top ten take about a fifth. The material was PBMCs, obtained before TCRalphabeta/CD19-depleted stem cell transplant. The chain couples TRBV7-2 to TRBJ2-3; no firm D call. This receptor was identified in a boy between 2 and 10 years old with acute lymphoblastic leukemia, due to receive a stem cell transplant. This CDR3 is CASSHLAGAQYF. CDR3 sequence (DNA): TGTGCCAGCAGTCATCTGGCCGGAGCGCAGTATTTT.